Listed below are T cell receptor beta chains from one sample, sequenced in a study of T cell responses to AZD1222 COVID-19 vaccine. Some clones are missing from TCRdb's copy, which holds only in-frame ones; the method was immunoSEQ multiplex PCR. The sample has 80,000 or so clones, over 80% seen once. The sequenced sample was peripheral blood, obtained on day 0 of AZD1222 vaccination. The receptor source for this set is an adult in good health. The conserved cysteine and the conserved F or W are not part of the CDR3 here.

V gene,J gene,CDR3 protein
TRBV7-9,TRBJ2-1,ASKLAGVLEHEQF
TRBV18,TRBJ2-7,ASSPLSPGTGFYEQY
TRBV30,TRBJ1-2,AWSVGAGQGYT
TRBV7-3,TRBJ2-6,ASSLWGAGANVLT
TRBV5-4,TRBJ1-6,ASSLRQFNSPLH
TRBV3-1/TRBV3-2,TRBJ2-3,ASSQRRTGMSDTQY
TRBV6-5,TRBJ2-5,ASSSGGGETQY
TRBV12-3/TRBV12-4,TRBJ1-2,ASSGGIGYGYT
TRBV19,TRBJ2-5,ASSPSHWVYQETQY
TRBV27,TRBJ1-6,ASTTGYSYSPLH
TRBV4-1,TRBJ1-1,ASSQGYGTTEAF
TRBV5-6,TRBJ1-6,ASRAGSSPLH
TRBV29-1,TRBJ2-3,SPSDAQGFSDTQY
TRBV6-5,TRBJ1-2,ASSYRGIDYT
TRBV6-1,TRBJ2-1,ASSEAHRGYEQF
TRBV6-1,TRBJ1-6,ASSEAPNDGRTSSYNSPLH
TRBV10-3,TRBJ1-1,AISESGGTEAF
TRBV7-8,TRBJ2-5,ASSLEAGGPRETQY
TRBV5-1,TRBJ2-5,ASSSYPSGGLETQY
TRBV19,TRBJ1-6,ASGLAGRSPLH
TRBV7-2,TRBJ1-2,ASSSALGNYGYT
TRBV5-1,TRBJ1-6,ASRPQGGLNSPLH
TRBV7-9,TRBJ2-4,ASSLSGEGNIQY
TRBV24-1,TRBJ2-1,ATSERSYNEQF
TRBV7-2,TRBJ1-3,ASSPQVSVSGNTIY
TRBV6-5,TRBJ2-2,ASMLGAGGELF
TRBV24-1,TRBJ2-1,ATSRGGGSYNEQF
TRBV5-4,TRBJ2-2,ASSSGQDNTGELF
TRBV6-2/TRBV6-3,TRBJ1-5,ASSPGQIHNQPQH
TRBV7-3,TRBJ1-6,ASSKNLNSPLH
TRBV27,TRBJ2-4,ASSLKGSNLLAKNIQY
TRBV7-9,TRBJ1-1,ASRLQGGGGEAF
TRBV2,TRBJ2-5,ASSERGWETQY
TRBV3-1/TRBV3-2,TRBJ1-2,ASSPEGSNYGYT
TRBV9,TRBJ2-1,ASSVAELATNEQF
TRBV10-2,TRBJ1-1,ASSPRAEGRAF
TRBV19,TRBJ1-5,ASYSGGLTQPQH
TRBV7-3,TRBJ2-5,ASSPSGGGTETQY
TRBV5-4,TRBJ2-5,ASSLLGSGGAGETQY
TRBV6-5,TRBJ2-7,ASRAGGYYEQY